A selection of T cell receptor beta chains follows, all from one sample in a study of shared clonotypes between healthy human individuals. The repertoire was sequenced with immunoSEQ multiplex PCR; TCRdb's copy has only in-frame clones and lacks some. Altogether about 2.3 million clones are present, roughly 90% being singletons, with the ten largest covering around 0.4%. Material for sequencing was naive CD4+ T cells from PBMCs. Receptors originate from a young man in good health. Some clones in this sample may be carry-over from other donors' samples. The conserved cysteine and the conserved F or W are not part of the CDR3 here. Each record gives: V gene, CDR3 protein.

TRBV18 ASSQNEAGYT
TRBV6-6 ASSSGYSYEQY
TRBV20-1 SAHSSTGYT
TRBV11-3 ASSPGQGEQF
TRBV9 ASSASGTTEAF
TRBV18 ASSPFGGFTEAF
TRBV28 ASSFFWDRGETQY
TRBV30 AWSPGTALAF
TRBV6-1 ASISGDRNNEQF
TRBV10-1 ASSQIGTSGTNTGELF
TRBV10-2 ASSPGAPSEQY
TRBV10-3 AIMGLKGLNTEAF
TRBV5-1 ASSSLTGRAQDTQY
TRBV28 ASSLPYSGANVLT
TRBV5-1 ASSLSLGGGNNEQF